This is a list of T cell receptor beta chains from one sample in a study of early T cells in non-severe SARS-CoV-2 infection. TCRdb independently ran MiXCR on the 5' RACE reads; one entry per CDR3 protein. The profile shows around 45,000 distinct CDR3 sequences, 4% of them singletons. Sequencing was done on a sample of whole blood. All receptors derive from an adult who was a healthcare worker with PCR-confirmed SARS-CoV-2 infection or an uninfected control (not recorded which). The CDR3 runs from the conserved cysteine through the conserved F or W. D genes are given only for firm matches. Rows give clone size only sometimes, using once, few, many, or a class for an expanded clone.

size,V,D,J,length,CDR3,DNA
many,TRBV5-1,.,TRBJ2-2,16,CASSLGAGEVTGELFF,TGCGCCAGCAGCTTGGGAGCCGGTGAGGTCACCGGGGAGCTGTTTTTT
many,TRBV11-2,.,TRBJ2-7,12,CASSSGPYEQYF,TGTGCCAGCAGCTCTGGCCCCTACGAGCAGTACTTC
many,TRBV6-5,.,TRBJ2-7,15,CASSYSGRADYEQYF,TGTGCCAGCAGTTACTCGGGCAGGGCTGACTACGAGCAGTACTTC
.,TRBV12-3/TRBV12-4,.,TRBJ2-7,14,CASSSIFGDYEQYF,TGTGCCAGCAGCTCTATCTTCGGAGACTACGAGCAGTACTTC
many,TRBV12-3/TRBV12-4,.,TRBJ1-5,12,CASSQWAQPQHF,TGTGCCAGCAGTCAGTGGGCTCAGCCCCAGCATTTT
.,TRBV11-3,.,TRBJ2-1,15,CASSPARSSYNEQFF,TGTGCCAGCAGCCCAGCGCGGAGCTCCTACAATGAGCAGTTCTTC
many,TRBV7-2,.,TRBJ2-7,13,CASSLGPPYEQYF,TGTGCCAGCAGCTTGGGACCCCCCTACGAGCAGTACTTC
many,TRBV18,.,TRBJ2-3,14,CASSPPAPTDTQYF,TGTGCCAGCTCACCACCCGCCCCAACAGATACGCAGTATTTT
many,TRBV7-9,.,TRBJ2-1,13,CASSLTSYNEQFF,TGTGCCAGCAGCTTGACTAGCTACAATGAGCAGTTCTTC
few,TRBV4-1,TRBD2,TRBJ2-7,16,CASSQAQTSGSPEQYF,TGCGCCAGCAGCCAAGCACAGACTAGCGGGAGTCCCGAGCAGTACTTC
few,TRBV5-5,.,TRBJ2-1,11,CASGWDDEQFF,TGTGCCAGCGGTTGGGACGACGAGCAGTTCTTC
many,TRBV16,TRBD1,TRBJ1-6,14,CASSHRDRGSPLHF,TGTGCCAGCAGCCACCGGGACAGGGGTTCACCCCTCCACTTT
many,TRBV29-1,.,TRBJ2-2,12,CSALGNTGELFF,TGCAGTGCCCTGGGGAACACCGGGGAGCTGTTTTTT
many,TRBV20-1,.,TRBJ2-7,13,CSARKGVDSEQYF,TGCAGTGCTAGAAAGGGGGTGGATAGCGAGCAGTACTTC
.,TRBV6-1,TRBD2,TRBJ2-7,18,CASSEAGGVRIIPYEQYF,TGTGCCAGCAGTGAAGCGGGAGGGGTTCGTATCATCCCCTACGAGCAGTACTTC
many,TRBV6-1,TRBD1,TRBJ1-5,16,CATQRQGQMGGQPQHF,TGTGCCACCCAACGACAGGGACAAATGGGGGGTCAGCCCCAGCATTTT
many,TRBV20-1,.,TRBJ2-7,12,CSARASSYEQYF,TGCAGTGCTAGGGCCAGCTCCTACGAGCAGTACTTC